This TCR beta chain came from a study of blood T cell repertoires in COVID-19. In the study overall: Samples came from the United States, Italy and Spain, spanning acute and convalescent COVID-19. Sources were T cells, B-cell-depleted T cells, or PBMCs; the material itself was cDNA or gDNA.

This clone was seen only once. Adults between about 18 and 89 years of age took part from fewer than 30 US areas. The V gene lost 3 bases and the J gene lost 5 bases, with 10 bases spanning the gap. CDR1 and CDR2 (germline): WNHNN, SYGVQD (reference sequence). The CDR3 sequence is 14 residues long. Authors' processing steps: Scientists estimated how many nucleated cells there were by amplifying reference gene primers. Here immunoSEQ multiplex PCR was the method, and the copy in TCRdb shows in-frame clones only, minus some. From that table come the V and J calls and clone size; the DNA was used to work out D and trimming. Of about 440,000 clones listed, about 85% are singletons.

The TCR sequence derives from a woman aged 18-29 years with acute COVID-19. This chain connects TRBV10-1 to TRBJ2-2; possible D gene TRBD1, 5 bases. The sequenced material came from PBMCs or T cells enriched from blood (not recorded which). This chain's CDR3 is CASSEGVETGELFF. CDR3 DNA: TGCGCCAGCAGTGAAGGGGTAGAGACCGGGGAGCTGTTTTTT.